One and the same sample provided the 17 T cell receptor beta chains below, sequenced in a study of cytomegalovirus exposure and HLA in healthy donors (dated by TCRdb to 2015 to 2018). Libraries were made using the immunoSEQ multiplex PCR assay. A mixture of 60 forward primers for TCR Vbeta segments and 13 reverse primers for TCR Jbeta segments was used in the multiplex PCR. Held by TCRdb, this immuneACCESS table contains in-frame sequences only and omits some clones. Under half of the omission traces to an unresolved V gene where checked; the cause of the rest is unknown. In all, the sample holds 90,000 to 120,000 clones, and roughly 80% of those were seen once. Roughly 2.5% of the sample belongs to the ten largest clones. The sample was PBMCs. These receptors originate from a man in his thirties or forties in good health and CMV-seropositive.

The chain recombines TRBV2 with TRBJ2-5; no clear D gene. This CDR3 is built from 12 residues. Looked up from germline, CDR1 is SNHLY and CDR2 is FYNNEI. V dropped 8 bases and J dropped 0 bases, with 7 bases sitting between them. This CDR3 reads CASFQYQETQYF. CDR3 nucleotides: TGTGCCAGCTTCCAGTACCAAGAGACCCAGTACTTC.

V usage is TRBV19 and J usage is TRBJ1-1; D is perhaps TRBD1 (6 bases). CDR1 LNHDA and CDR2 SQIVND come from the germline V gene (reference sequence). Deletions cut 5 bases from V and 0 bases from J, with 13 bases between. The CDR3 covers 15 residues. CDR3 nucleotide sequence: TGTGCCAGTAGTGCCGCCGGGACACTGAACACTGAAGCTTTCTTT. Its protein product is CASSAAGTLNTEAFF.

This chain uses TRBV5-6 with TRBJ2-3; D unresolved. CDR1 and CDR2 from the germline V gene are SGHDT and YYEEEE. Between the trimmed V and J ends, which lost 4 bases and 3 bases, there was a span of 9 bases. The CDR3 has 13 residues. The CDR3 DNA reads as TGTGCCAGCAGCAACTACTTGACAGATACGCAGTATTTT. Translated: CASSNYLTDTQYF.

The genes are TRBV2 and TRBJ1-3; the match to TRBD1 covers 7 bases. The germline V gene has CDR1 SNHLY and CDR2 FYNNEI. The CDR3 loop spans 16 amino acids. J lost 4 bases, V lost 6 bases, and 12 bases had no gene match. This chain's CDR3 is CASSQQTGVSGNTIYF. CDR3 sequence (DNA): TGTGCCAGCAGCCAACAAACAGGGGTTTCGGGAAACACCATATATTTT. Full variable domain (rest looked up from reference TRBV2 and TRBJ1-3): EPEVTQTPSHQVTQMGQEVILRCVPISNHLYFYWYRQILGQKVEFLVSFYNNEISEKSEIFDDQFSVERPDGSNFTLKIRSTKLEDSAMYFCASSQQTGVSGNTIYFGEGSWLTVV.

This chain connects TRBV4-2 to TRBJ2-3; 12 nucleotides agree with TRBD2. The trim removed 0 bases at V and 8 bases at J, leaving 12 bases unmatched. Germline CDR1 reads LGHNA; CDR2 reads YNFKEQ. The CDR3 is 18 residues long. In DNA form, the CDR3 reads TGTGCCAGCAGCCAAGAAGCGCTAGCGGGGGGGCGGTACTCTACGCAGTATTTT. Protein sequence: CASSQEALAGGRYSTQYF.

V and J are TRBV6-6 and TRBJ1-4; D might be TRBD1 (6 bases). The CDR3 is 15 amino acids. Germline CDR1 is MNHNY and CDR2 is SVGAGI (reference sequence). Deletions cut 0 bases from V and 5 bases from J, with 10 bases between. CDR3 amino acids: CASSYSAGANEKLFF. DNA for the CDR3: TGTGCCAGCAGTTACTCGGCGGGGGCCAATGAAAAACTGTTTTTT.

The chain links TRBV2 to TRBJ2-7, with D possibly being TRBD1 (6 bases). Germline V CDR1 and CDR2: SNHLY, FYNNEI. Trimming took off 6 bases at V and 3 bases at J, with 15 bases between the two ends. CDR3 size: 14 residues. CDR3 sequence (DNA): TGTGCCAGCAGCAGCACAGGGATCCTCTACGAGCAGTACTTC. Amino acids: CASSSTGILYEQYF.

This clone was detected a few times. This chain joins TRBV7-6 and TRBJ2-7, with TRBD1 matching over 7 bases. CDR3 length equals 13 residues. J lost 6 bases, V lost 2 bases, and 4 bases had no gene match. Germline loops: CDR1 SGHVS, CDR2 FNYEAQ. CDR3 coding DNA: TGTGCCAGCAGCTTAAGCAGGGGGATCGAGCAGTACTTC. Encoded protein: CASSLSRGIEQYF.

The J gene is TRBJ2-1, the V gene TRBV7-9; TRBD2 matches 7 bases. In germline, CDR1 is SEHNR, CDR2 FQNEAQ (reference sequence). After removal of 5 bases from V and 4 bases from J, the junction contained 14 bases not matched to a gene. There are 17 residues in the CDR3. DNA for the CDR3: TGTGCCAGCAGCCAGCCCCGGGGGAGGGGTGGTTACAATGAGCAGTTCTTC. It specifies CASSQPRGRGGYNEQFF.

V is TRBV2 and J is TRBJ2-7; unclear D gene. Germline V lookup: CDR1 SNHLY, CDR2 FYNNEI. The CDR3 runs to 14 residues. The V gene lost 6 bases and the J gene lost 5 bases, with 17 bases spanning the gap. The CDR3 here is CASSALAEPDEQYF. The CDR3 nucleotides are TGTGCCAGCAGCGCTCTCGCAGAACCCGACGAGCAGTACTTC. The whole variable domain, remainder taken from reference TRBV2 and TRBJ2-7, is EPEVTQTPSHQVTQMGQEVILRCVPISNHLYFYWYRQILGQKVEFLVSFYNNEISEKSEIFDDQFSVERPDGSNFTLKIRSTKLEDSAMYFCASSALAEPDEQYFGPGTRLTVT.

This sequence joins TRBV6-5 and TRBJ1-3; D perhaps matches TRBD1 (5 bases). The CDR3 spans 14 residues. Germline assignment: CDR1 MNHEY and CDR2 SVGAGI. V lost 6 bases and J 0 bases, leaving 9 bases between the germline ends. CDR3 in DNA: TGTGCCAGCAGCAGACAGTTCTCTGGAAACACCATATATTTT. It specifies CASSRQFSGNTIYF.

For this clone: At the DNA level, this CDR3 is encoded by other sequences in the same sample as well. DNA for the CDR3: TGTGCCAGCTCACCCGGGACAGGGGGCTACGAGCAGTACTTC. It specifies CASSPGTGGYEQYF. J is TRBJ2-7 and V is TRBV18; the match to TRBD1 covers 11 bases. V was pared by 3 bases and J by 3 bases, with 1 base of the junction left unmatched. Germline CDR1 reads KGHSH; CDR2 reads LQKENI. The CDR3 extends over 14 amino acids.

The rearrangement links TRBV6-1 to TRBJ1-5, with 10 positions matching TRBD1. CDR3 size: 20 residues. Germline V gives CDR1 MNHNS, CDR2 SASEGT. V trimming: 3 bases; J trimming: 0 bases; junction bases outside the gene matches: 14. The CDR3 reads CASSDPRDRGHYYSNQPQHF. CDR3 nucleotides: TGTGCCAGCAGTGACCCCCGGGACAGGGGACATTATTATAGCAATCAGCCCCAGCATTTT.

The rearrangement joins TRBV5-1 to TRBJ2-2; D is possibly TRBD2 (6 bases). CDR3 length: 16 residues. Trimming took 4 bases from V and 2 from J, leaving 15 bases between them. Germline assignment: CDR1 SGHRS and CDR2 YFSETQ. The CDR3 spells CASSPPTGDNTGELFF. CDR3 nucleotide sequence: TGCGCCAGCAGCCCCCCCACGGGGGATAACACCGGGGAGCTGTTTTTT.

The chain's CDR3 is CAIKTSGVSYEQYF. Written as DNA, the CDR3 is TGTGCCATCAAAACTAGCGGGGTCTCCTACGAGCAGTACTTC. The chain is built from TRBV10-3 and TRBJ2-7; 10 nucleotides line up with TRBD2. This CDR3 comprises 14 residues. Unmatched junction bases numbered 3, after V lost 7 bases and J lost 0 bases. CDR1 ENHRY and CDR2 SYGVKD come from the germline V gene.

This clone was counted only a few times. The rearrangement uses TRBV5-5 and TRBJ1-1; perhaps TRBD1 as D (5 bases). The germline V and J ends were trimmed by 4 bases and 3 bases, with 16 bases remaining between them. CDR1 SGHKS and CDR2 YYEKEE come from the germline V gene (reference sequence). The CDR3 runs to 15 residues. The CDR3 protein is CASSLDLMGHTEAFF. For the CDR3, the DNA is TGTGCCAGCAGCCTAGACCTGATGGGGCACACTGAAGCTTTCTTT.

This chain connects TRBV6-1 to TRBJ1-3, with D possibly being TRBD1 (5 bases). The V end lost 7 bases, the J end lost 0 bases, and 10 bases lay between the germline ends. Germline loops: CDR1 MNHNS, CDR2 SASEGT. This CDR3 region has 14 residues. CDR3 protein: CASTIQGSGNTIYF. CDR3 nucleotides: TGTGCCAGCACCATCCAGGGCTCTGGAAACACCATATATTTT.